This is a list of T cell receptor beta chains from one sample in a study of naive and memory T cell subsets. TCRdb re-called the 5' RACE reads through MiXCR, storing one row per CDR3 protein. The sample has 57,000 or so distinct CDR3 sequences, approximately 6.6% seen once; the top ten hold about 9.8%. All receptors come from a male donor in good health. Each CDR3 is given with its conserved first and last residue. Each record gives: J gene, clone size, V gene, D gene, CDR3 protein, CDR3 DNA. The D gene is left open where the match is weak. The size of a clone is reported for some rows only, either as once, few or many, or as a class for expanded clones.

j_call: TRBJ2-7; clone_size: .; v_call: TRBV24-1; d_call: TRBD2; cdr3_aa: CATILSSGSIYEQYF; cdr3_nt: TGTGCCACCATACTTTCTAGCGGGAGTATTTACGAGCAGTACTTC
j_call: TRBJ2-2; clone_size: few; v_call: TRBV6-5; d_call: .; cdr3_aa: CASSNAGDLWMGNTGELFF; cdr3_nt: TGTGCCAGCAGTAACGCAGGAGATCTCTGGATGGGGAACACCGGGGAGCTGTTTTTT
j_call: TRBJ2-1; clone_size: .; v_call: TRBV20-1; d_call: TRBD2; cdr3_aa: CSARVPGLAVSYNEQFF; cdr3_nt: TGCAGTGCTCGAGTCCCGGGACTAGCGGTCTCCTACAATGAGCAGTTCTTC
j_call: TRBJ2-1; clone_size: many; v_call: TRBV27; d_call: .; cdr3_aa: CASSLSAGTVYNEQFF; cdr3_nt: TGTGCCAGCAGTTTATCGGCAGGGACCGTTTACAATGAGCAGTTCTTC
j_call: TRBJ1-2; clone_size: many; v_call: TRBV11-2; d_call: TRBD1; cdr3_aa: CASSQHRGQGANYGYTF; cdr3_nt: TGTGCCAGCAGCCAACATCGGGGACAGGGAGCTAACTATGGCTACACCTTC
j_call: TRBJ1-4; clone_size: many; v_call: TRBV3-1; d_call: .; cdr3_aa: CASSQDGFSPNEKLFF; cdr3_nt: TGTGCCAGCAGCCAGGATGGGTTCTCCCCAAATGAAAAACTGTTTTTT
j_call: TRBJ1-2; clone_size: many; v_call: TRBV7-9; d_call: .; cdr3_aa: CASSLGPRGGYGYTF; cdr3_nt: TGTGCCAGCAGCTTAGGCCCCAGGGGTGGCTATGGCTACACCTTC
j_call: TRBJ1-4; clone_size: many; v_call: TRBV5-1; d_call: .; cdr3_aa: CASSPSNPGEKLFF; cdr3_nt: TGCGCCAGCAGCCCGTCAAACCCCGGGGAAAAACTGTTTTTT
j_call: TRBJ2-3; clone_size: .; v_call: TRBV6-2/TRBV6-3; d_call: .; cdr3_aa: CASGDTGTDTQYF; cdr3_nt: TGTGCCAGCGGGGACACAGGCACAGATACGCAGTATTTT
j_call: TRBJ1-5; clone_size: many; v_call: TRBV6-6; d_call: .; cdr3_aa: CASSYSSSLGASNQPQHF; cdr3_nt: TGTGCCAGCAGTTACTCGAGCTCGCTAGGGGCAAGCAATCAGCCCCAGCATTTT
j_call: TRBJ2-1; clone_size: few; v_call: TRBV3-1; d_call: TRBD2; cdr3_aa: CASSQGSGIGDEQFF; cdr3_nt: TGTGCCAGCAGCCAAGGAAGCGGGATTGGGGATGAGCAGTTCTTC
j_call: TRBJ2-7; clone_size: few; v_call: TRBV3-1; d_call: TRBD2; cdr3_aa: CASSQGPGGSYEQYF; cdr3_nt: TGTGCCAGCAGCCAAGGTCCTGGCGGGAGTTACGAGCAGTACTTC
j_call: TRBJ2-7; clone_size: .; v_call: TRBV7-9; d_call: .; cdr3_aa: CASSSSYGQYF; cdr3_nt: TGTGCCAGCAGCTCGTCCTACGGGCAGTACTTC
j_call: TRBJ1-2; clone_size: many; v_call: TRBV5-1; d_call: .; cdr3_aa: CASSLDRPTDYGYTF; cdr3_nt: TGCGCCAGCAGCTTGGACAGGCCAACTGACTATGGCTACACCTTC
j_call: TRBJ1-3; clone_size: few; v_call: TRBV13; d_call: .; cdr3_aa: CASRVSSGNTIYF; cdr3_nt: TGTGCCAGCAGAGTAAGCTCTGGAAACACCATATATTTT
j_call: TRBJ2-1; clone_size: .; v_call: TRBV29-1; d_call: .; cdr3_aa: CSVEVGGQFF; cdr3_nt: TGCAGCGTTGAAGTGGGGGGGCAGTTCTTC
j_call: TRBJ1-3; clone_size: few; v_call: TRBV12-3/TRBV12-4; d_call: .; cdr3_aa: CASSTPRHSGNTIYF; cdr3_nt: TGTGCCAGCAGCACCCCGCGGCACTCTGGAAACACCATATATTTT
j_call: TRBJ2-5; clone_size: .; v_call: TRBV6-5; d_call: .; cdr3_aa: CASSSAGLSQGETQYF; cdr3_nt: TGTGCCAGCAGTTCGGCCGGACTGTCGCAGGGAGAGACCCAGTACTTC
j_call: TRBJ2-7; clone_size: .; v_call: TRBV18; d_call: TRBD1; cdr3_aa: CASSPDRDRAYF; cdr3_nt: TGTGCCAGCTCACCGGACCGGGACAGGGCGTACTTC
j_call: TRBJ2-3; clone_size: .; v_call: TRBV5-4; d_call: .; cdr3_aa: CASSLNQGGDTQYF; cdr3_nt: TGTGCCAGCAGCTTGAACCAAGGCGGGGATACGCAGTATTTT
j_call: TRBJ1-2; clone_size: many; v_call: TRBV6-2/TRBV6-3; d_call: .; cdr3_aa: CASSQDGYGYTF; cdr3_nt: TGTGCCAGCAGTCAAGACGGCTATGGCTACACCTTC
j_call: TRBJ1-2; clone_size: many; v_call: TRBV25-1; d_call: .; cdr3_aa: CASSESGAPGSPYGYTF; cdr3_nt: TGTGCCAGCAGTGAATCCGGGGCCCCCGGTTCCCCCTATGGCTACACCTTC
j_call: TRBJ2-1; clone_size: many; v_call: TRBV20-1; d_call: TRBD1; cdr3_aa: CSARDPSRQGGMYNEQFF; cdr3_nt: TGCAGTGCTAGAGATCCATCAAGACAGGGGGGAATGTACAATGAGCAGTTCTTC
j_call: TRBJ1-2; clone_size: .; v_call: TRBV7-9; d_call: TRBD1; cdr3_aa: CASSTRTGQGYTF; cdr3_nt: TGTGCCAGCAGCACCCGGACAGGACAAGGCTACACCTTC
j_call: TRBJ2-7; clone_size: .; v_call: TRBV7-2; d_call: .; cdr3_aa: CASSTRQVHEQYF; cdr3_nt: TGTGCCAGCAGCACCCGACAGGTCCACGAGCAGTACTTC
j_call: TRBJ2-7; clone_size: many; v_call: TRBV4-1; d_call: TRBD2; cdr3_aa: CASSQGTSGYEQYF; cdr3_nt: TGCGCCAGCAGCCAGGGGACTAGCGGCTACGAGCAGTACTTC
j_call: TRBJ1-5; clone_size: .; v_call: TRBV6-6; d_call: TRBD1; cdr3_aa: CASSYRGQGDQPQHF; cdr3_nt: TGTGCCAGCAGTTACCGTGGACAGGGAGATCAGCCCCAGCATTTT
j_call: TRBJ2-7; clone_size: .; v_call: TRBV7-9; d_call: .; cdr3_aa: CASIGLGDYEQYF; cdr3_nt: TGTGCCAGCATCGGACTGGGGGACTACGAGCAGTACTTC
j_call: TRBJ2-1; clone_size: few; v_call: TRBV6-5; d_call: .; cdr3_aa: CASSYYEGGGNNEQFF; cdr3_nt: TGTGCCAGCAGTTATTATGAGGGAGGTGGGAACAATGAGCAGTTCTTC
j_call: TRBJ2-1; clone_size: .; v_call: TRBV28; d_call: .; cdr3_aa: CASSLSGRINNEQFF; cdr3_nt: TGTGCCAGCAGTTTATCGGGACGCATAAACAATGAGCAGTTCTTC
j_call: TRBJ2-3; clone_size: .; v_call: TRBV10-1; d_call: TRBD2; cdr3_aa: CASSGLAGGPLDTQYF; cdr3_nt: TGCGCCAGCTCAGGACTAGCGGGAGGGCCGCTAGATACGCAGTATTTT
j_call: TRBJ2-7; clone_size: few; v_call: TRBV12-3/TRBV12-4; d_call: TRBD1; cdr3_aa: CASSPGTGSLRYEQYF; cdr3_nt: TGTGCCAGCAGTCCCGGGACAGGCTCCCTTAGGTACGAGCAGTACTTC
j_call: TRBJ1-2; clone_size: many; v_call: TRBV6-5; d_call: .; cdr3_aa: CASSLAGGLANYGYTF; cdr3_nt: TGTGCCAGCTCCCTGGCGGGGGGCCTAGCTAACTATGGCTACACCTTC
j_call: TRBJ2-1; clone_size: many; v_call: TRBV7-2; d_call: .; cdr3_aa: CASSASTAYNEQFF; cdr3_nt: TGTGCCAGCAGCGCGTCTACCGCCTACAATGAGCAGTTCTTC